This TCR beta chain was sequenced in a study of CD8 T cells in ankylosing spondylitis (dated by TCRdb to about 2017). For the study in its entirety: The study set out to find disease-linked TCR variants by profiling T cell receptor beta repertoires in ankylosing spondylitis patients and healthy donors. Peripheral blood was sampled, and synovial fluid was additionally collected from ankylosing spondylitis patients. The full study cohort was made up of 25 ankylosing spondylitis patients and 108 healthy donors. Paper-wide results and their limitations: A CD8+ phenotype was shown by the disease-linked clones, which were found at relatively low frequencies in peripheral blood. Some motif variants had previously been reported in the synovial fluid and blood of reactive arthritis patients, which suggests shared mechanisms of disease initiation. A TCR beta motif of several highly homologous amino acid variants appeared characteristic of blood from ankylosing spondylitis patients. The disease-linked clones were reported as significantly enriched in matched synovial fluid samples from ankylosing spondylitis patients.

This clonotype appeared many times. Its antigen is not yet known. No much larger clone is present one base from it, and per-base qualities are unavailable. The listed sequencing device is Illumina HiSeq 2500. Quantitative 5'-RACE with molecular barcodes was used to prepare TCR beta libraries. Turning to the authors' computational methods: Disease-linked TCR variants were identified with a new computational method built on a probabilistic model of VDJ rearrangement. TCRdb reworked the public reads: Q25 trimming with fastp, MiXCR clone assembly, productive beta chains retained. Rows with one shared CDR3 protein collapse into an entry with the most common genes and DNA. These V and J calls derive from TCRdb rather than the authors' analysis. The sample profile shows 150,000 to 200,000 distinct CDR3 sequences; 13% of them were found once. The biggest ten clones account for approximately 9.9% of the sample.

The CDR3 spans 14 residues, from the cysteine through the phenylalanine. The retained sequence is limited to the CDR3, 42 bases, with the frame set at the first base. V drops 4 bases and J drops 0 bases, leaving 9 bases in between. The germline V gene (reference sequence) yields MNHEY for CDR1 and SMNVEV for CDR2. Recombination joined TRBV27 with TRBJ1-2; tentative D gene TRBD1, with 6 bases matching. The receptor was derived from a female donor with ankylosing spondylitis or in good health (not recorded which). The sequencing input was blood, either unsorted or a sorted T cell fraction (not recorded which). CDR3 reads: CASSSDSSNYGYTF. The DNA sequence reads TGTGCCAGCAGTTCGGACAGTTCTAACTATGGCTACACCTTC.